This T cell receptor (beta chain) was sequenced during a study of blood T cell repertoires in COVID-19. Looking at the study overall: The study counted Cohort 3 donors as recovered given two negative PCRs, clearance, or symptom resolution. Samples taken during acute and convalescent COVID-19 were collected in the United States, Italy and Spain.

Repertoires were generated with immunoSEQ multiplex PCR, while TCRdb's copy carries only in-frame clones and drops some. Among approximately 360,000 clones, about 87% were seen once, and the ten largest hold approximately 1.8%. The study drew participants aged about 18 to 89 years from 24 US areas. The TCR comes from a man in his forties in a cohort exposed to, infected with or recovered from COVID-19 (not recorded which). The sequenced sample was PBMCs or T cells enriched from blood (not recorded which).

The DNA for the CDR3 is TGTGCCAGCAGCGAGGCCCGCGGCATGGGGAGGAACACTGAAGCTTTCTTT. Protein: CASSEARGMGRNTEAFF. The rearrangement links TRBV7-9 to TRBJ1-1; D call uncertain. V dropped 5 bases and J dropped 1 base, with 20 bases sitting between them. The CDR3 is 17 amino acids. From germline, CDR1 is SEHNR and CDR2 FQNEAQ (reference sequence).